This T cell receptor beta chain was observed in a study of beta chain features in type 1 diabetes. Study in general: When patients were set against healthy donors, age, gender and cell yields were similar. General study points: Among type 1 diabetes patients, VDJ junctions had fewer insertions and more deletions. The analysis here could not establish whether HLA type shapes TCRB rearrangement. Type 1 diabetes patients had TCRB CDR3s that were shorter (moderately but significantly so) in all four CD4+ subsets.

Concerning this clone itself: Its specificity is unknown.

Looked up from germline, CDR1 is SGHTA and CDR2 is FQGNSA. V lost 7 bases to trimming and J lost 4 bases; unmatched junction nucleotides: 10. This CDR3 has 17 amino acids. Reverse transcription of all isolated RNA meant that expressed TCRB transcripts were sequenced. Assay: immunoSEQ multiplex PCR; the TCRdb copy retains only in-frame clones and omits some. The repertoire holds some 160,000 clones, with 8% to 8.5% as singletons. CD4+ cells of the naive, central memory, regulatory and stem cell-like memory types were sorted via CD45RO/CCR7/CD25/CD127/CD95/CD27. The chain links TRBV7-2 to TRBJ2-3; 14 bases align to TRBD2. This clonotype was obtained from a woman aged 18-29 years with type 1 diabetes. The material sequenced was central memory CD4+ T cells from blood. The CDR3 bases are TGTGCCAGCACCCCGGGACTAGCGGGAGATATCGCAGATACGCAGTATTTT. This gives the protein CASTPGLAGDIADTQYF.